The 18 T cell receptor beta chains given below trace back to one sample, sequenced in a study of metastatic and nonmetastatic thyroid tumors. MiXCR re-clonotyped the PCR reads for TCRdb. The repertoire consists of 30,000 to 40,000 clones, with about 29% occurring once and the leading ten covering approximately 8%. The entire patient cohort was treatment-naive prior to thyroid surgery. The sequencing input was blood. These receptors all come from a female donor with papillary thyroid cancer or a benign thyroid nodule (not recorded which). Some clones in this sample may be carry-over from other donors' samples.

This clone was counted a few times. The chain joins TRBV12-5 to TRBJ2-1; tentative D call: TRBD1 (6 bases). Germline values: CDR1 LGHNT, CDR2 FRNRAP. This CDR3 spans 15 amino acids. V was trimmed by 7 bases and J by 4 bases, leaving 17 bases between them. The CDR3 DNA follows: TGTGCTAGTGCTCCAGGTCGCAGGGGTTACAATGAGCAGTTCTTC. Residues: CASAPGRRGYNEQFF. Based on the CDR3 plus reference TRBV12-5 and TRBJ2-1, the full variable domain is DARVTQTPRHKVTEMGQEVTMRCQPILGHNTVFWYRQTMMQGLELLAYFRNRAPLDDSGMPKDRFSAEMPDATLATLKIQPSEPRDSAVYFCASAPGRRGYNEQFFGPGTRLTVL.

This clone showed up many times. The chain is built from TRBV11-1 and TRBJ2-3, with no clear D. Between the trimmed V and J ends, which lost 5 bases and 2 bases, there was a span of 14 bases. The CDR3 length is 15 residues. Germline CDR1 and CDR2: SGHAT and FQDESV (reference sequence). The CDR3 sequence: CASSIGGAFTDTQYF. The CDR3, as DNA: TGTGCCAGCAGCATCGGTGGCGCATTCACAGATACGCAGTATTTT.

This clone has a handful of counts. The chain uses TRBV19 and TRBJ2-7; maybe TRBD2 (5 bases). CDR3 size: 14 residues. The V gene lost 6 bases and the J gene lost 1 base, with 13 bases spanning the gap. Germline assignment: CDR1 LNHDA and CDR2 SQIVND (reference sequence). DNA for the CDR3: TGTGCCAGTAGCGTCGGTGGGGAGTCCTACGAGCAGTACTTC. Protein sequence: CASSVGGESYEQYF.

This clone was detected ten times or more. This rearrangement joins TRBV14 to TRBJ1-2; D is ambiguous. Germline CDR1 SGHDN, CDR2 FVKESK. V lost 1 base, J lost 2 bases, and 5 bases lay in between. There are 13 residues in the CDR3. The CDR3 protein is CASSQGLNYGYTF. The CDR3 coding sequence is TGTGCCAGCAGCCAAGGACTGAACTATGGCTACACCTTC.

This clone was counted ten times or more. The chain carries TRBV20-1 and TRBJ2-6; D is ambiguous. This CDR3 region has 12 residues. Germline CDR1 and CDR2: DFQATT and SNEGSKA (reference sequence). V lost 5 bases to trimming and J lost 2 bases, with 4 bases between them. CDR3 DNA: TGCAGTGCTCTAGCTGGGGCCAACGTCCTGACTTTC. The encoded protein is CSALAGANVLTF.

In regard to this clone: One end of the junction varies from germline; a read error may be responsible. The chain is built from TRBV14 and TRBJ1-1; TRBD1 might be the D (5 bases). The germline CDR1 and CDR2 sequences are SGHDN and FVKESK. This CDR3 is 15 amino acids long. CDR3 sequence reads: CASSPRFGGNAEAFF. CDR3 sequence (DNA): TGTGCCAGCAGCCCCCGGTTTGGGGGTAATGCTGAGGCTTTCTTT.

The chain uses TRBV30 and TRBJ1-6; D is uncertain. Germline V gene lookup returns CDR1 GTSNPN and CDR2 SVGIG (reference sequence). V was clipped by 5 bases and J by 4 bases, with 9 bases between them. The CDR3 extends over 13 amino acids. This CDR3 is CAWESGYNSPLHF. The CDR3, as DNA: TGTGCCTGGGAATCAGGTTATAATTCACCCCTCCACTTT. Supplemented by reference TRBV30 and TRBJ1-6, the full variable domain reads SQTIHQWPATLVQPVGSPLSLECTVEGTSNPNLYWYRQAAGRGLQLLFYSVGIGQISSEVPQNLSASRPQDRQFILSSKKLLLSDSGFYLCAWESGYNSPLHFGNGTRLTVT.

The table lists this clone with many counts. The CDR3 loop is CASSLQNKVSYEQYF. DNA of the CDR3: TGCGCCAGCAGCCTTCAAAATAAGGTCAGCTACGAGCAGTACTTC. This chain links TRBV4-1 with TRBJ2-7; D not resolved. Germline assignment: CDR1 MGHRA and CDR2 YSYEKL. The CDR3 has 15 amino acids. V was pared by 4 bases and J by 3 bases, with 16 bases between.

The V gene is TRBV7-9, the J gene TRBJ2-7; 7 positions agree with TRBD1. V trimming: 6 bases; J trimming: 7 bases; junction bases outside the gene matches: 12. The germline CDR1 and CDR2 sequences are SEHNR and FQNEAQ (reference sequence). CDR3 size: 14 residues. The CDR3 reads CASRLPTDREEQYF. Here the CDR3 DNA reads TGTGCCAGCAGACTTCCCACAGACAGGGAAGAGCAGTACTTC.

The rearrangement uses TRBV7-2 and TRBJ2-3; D uncertain. The CDR3 totals 12 residues. V was cut by 7 bases and J by 6 bases, with 11 bases left in between. Germline V gene lookup returns CDR1 SGHTA and CDR2 FQGNSA. The CDR3 loop reads CASISSRDTQYF. The CDR3, as DNA: TGTGCCAGCATCTCCTCAAGGGATACGCAGTATTTT.

Ten or more counts support this clone. The V gene is TRBV5-1, the J gene TRBJ2-5, with 7 nucleotides matching TRBD1. Germline-derived CDR1 and CDR2 are SGHRS and YFSETQ. CDR3 size: 14 residues. V lost 3 bases and J lost 0; bases outside the gene matches: 2. This chain's CDR3 is CASSSGTDQETQYF. CDR3 in DNA: TGCGCCAGCAGCTCCGGGACAGACCAAGAGACCCAGTACTTC.

The chain employs TRBV6-1 and TRBJ2-1, with 8 bases that match TRBD2. CDR1 and CDR2 (germline): MNHNS, SASEGT. With V trimmed by 5 bases and J by 0 bases, 12 bases remained unmatched. The CDR3 spans 18 residues. CDR3 nucleotide sequence: TGTGCCAGCAGTTATCAGCGACTAGCGAGGATCTCCTACAATGAGCAGTTCTTC. Its translation: CASSYQRLARISYNEQFF.

This clone came up many times. V gene TRBV11-2 combines with J gene TRBJ2-1; D call uncertain. The V end was cut by 5 bases, the J end by 8 bases, with 13 bases between. Germline lookup yields CDR1 SGHAT and CDR2 FQNNGV. This CDR3 is 13 amino acids long. This CDR3 is CASSTSPPYEQFF. The CDR3 DNA is TGTGCCAGCAGCACCAGTCCTCCGTATGAGCAGTTCTTC.

With regard to this clone: The junction differs from germline at one of its ends, possibly a read error. The CDR3 nucleotides read TGTGTCAGCAGTTACCAACCTAGCGGGTTGGACCAGTTCTCCGAGCAGTACTTC. It yields the protein CVSSYQPSGLDQFSEQYF. The chain recombines TRBV6-5 with TRBJ2-7, with 8 bases fitting TRBD2. The CDR3 contains 18 residues. CDR1 MNHEY and CDR2 SVGAGI come from the germline V gene.

Notes on this clone: A read error may account for a junction end that differs from germline. The rearrangement links TRBV6-4 to TRBJ1-1; no firm D call. Germline V gene data show CDR1 as MRHNA and CDR2 as SNTAGT. The CDR3 spans 11 residues. DNA of the CDR3: TGTGCCAGCACTGACTCGGATCAAGCTTTCTTT. Its translation is CASTDSDQAFF.

The sample holds a few counts of this clone. The chain uses TRBV6-1 and TRBJ1-1, with unresolved D. Germline V CDR1 and CDR2: MNHNS, SASEGT. CDR3 length: 16 amino acids. V shed 6 bases and J shed 1 base, with 18 bases lying between them. The CDR3 protein is CASSLQTVGGNTEAFF. The CDR3 nucleotides read TGTGCCAGCAGCCTACAAACAGTGGGTGGGAACACTGAAGCTTTCTTT.

Points on this clone: Relative to the germline gene, one junction end is altered; a read error may explain this. This chain links TRBV28 with TRBJ2-1, with D uncertain. CDR1 is MDHEN, CDR2 SYDVKM, per germline. The CDR3 length is 16 residues. CDR3 region: CASSLTLAGYYNGQFF. CDR3 sequence (DNA): TGTGCCAGCAGCCTTACTTTAGCTGGCTACTACAATGGGCAGTTCTTC.

The rearrangement uses TRBV6-4 and TRBJ2-3; 12 positions match TRBD1. V shed 4 bases, J shed 2 bases, and the junction held 1 base outside the gene matches. Germline CDR1 MRHNA, CDR2 SNTAGT. The CDR3 runs 15 residues. CDR3 protein: CASSGGQGATDTQYF. CDR3 nucleotide sequence: TGTGCCAGCAGTGGGGGACAGGGGGCCACAGATACGCAGTATTTT.